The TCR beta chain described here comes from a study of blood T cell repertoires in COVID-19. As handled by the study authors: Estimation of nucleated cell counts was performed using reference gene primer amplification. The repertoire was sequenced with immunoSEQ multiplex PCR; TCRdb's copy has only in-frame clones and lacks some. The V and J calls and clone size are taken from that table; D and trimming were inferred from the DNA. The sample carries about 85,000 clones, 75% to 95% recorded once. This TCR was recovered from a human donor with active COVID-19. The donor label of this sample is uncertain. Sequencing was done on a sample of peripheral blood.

The CDR3 sequence is CATSIRVTYNEQFF. Here the CDR3 DNA reads TGTGCCACCAGCATCCGAGTCACCTACAATGAGCAGTTCTTC. J is TRBJ2-1 and V is TRBV15; D gene unclear. This CDR3 comprises 14 residues. Per the germline V gene, CDR1 is LNHNV and CDR2 is YYDKDF (reference sequence). Between the trimmed V and J ends, which lost 4 bases and 2 bases, there was a span of 9 bases.